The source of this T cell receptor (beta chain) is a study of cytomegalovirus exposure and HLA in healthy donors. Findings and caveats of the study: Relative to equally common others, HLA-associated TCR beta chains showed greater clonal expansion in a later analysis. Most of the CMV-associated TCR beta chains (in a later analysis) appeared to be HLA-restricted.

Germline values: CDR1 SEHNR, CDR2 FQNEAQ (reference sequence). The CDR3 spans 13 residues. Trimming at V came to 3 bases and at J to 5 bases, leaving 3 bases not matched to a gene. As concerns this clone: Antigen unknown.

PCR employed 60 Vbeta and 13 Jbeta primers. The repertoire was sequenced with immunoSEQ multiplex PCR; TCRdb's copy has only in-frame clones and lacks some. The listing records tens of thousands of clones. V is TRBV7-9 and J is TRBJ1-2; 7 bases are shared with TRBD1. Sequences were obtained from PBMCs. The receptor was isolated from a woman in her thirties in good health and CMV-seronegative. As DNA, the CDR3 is TGTGCCAGCAGCTTCGGGACAGCTTATGGCTACACCTTC. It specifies CASSFGTAYGYTF. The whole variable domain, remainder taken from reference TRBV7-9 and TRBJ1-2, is DTGVSQNPRHKITKRGQNVTFRCDPISEHNRLYWYRQTLGQGPEFLTYFQNEAQLEKSRLLSDRFSAERPKGSFSTLEIQRTEQGDSAMYLCASSFGTAYGYTFGSGTRLTVV.